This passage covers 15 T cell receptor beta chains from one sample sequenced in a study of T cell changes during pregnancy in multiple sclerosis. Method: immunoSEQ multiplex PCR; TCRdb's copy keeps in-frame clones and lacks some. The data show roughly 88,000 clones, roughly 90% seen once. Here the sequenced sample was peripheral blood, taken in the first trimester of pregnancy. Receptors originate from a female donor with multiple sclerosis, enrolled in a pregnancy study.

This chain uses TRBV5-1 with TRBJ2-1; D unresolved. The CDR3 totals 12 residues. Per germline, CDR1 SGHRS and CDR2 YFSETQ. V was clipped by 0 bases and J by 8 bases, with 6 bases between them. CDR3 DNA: TGCGCCAGCAGCTTGGTCCTTGATGAGCAGTTCTTC. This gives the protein CASSLVLDEQFF.

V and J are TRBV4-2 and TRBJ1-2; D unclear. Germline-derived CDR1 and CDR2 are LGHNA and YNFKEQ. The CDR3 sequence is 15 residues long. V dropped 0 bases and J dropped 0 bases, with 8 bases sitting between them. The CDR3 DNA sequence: TGTGCCAGCAGCCAAGATTCCGGTGCTAACTATGGCTACACCTTC. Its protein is CASSQDSGANYGYTF.

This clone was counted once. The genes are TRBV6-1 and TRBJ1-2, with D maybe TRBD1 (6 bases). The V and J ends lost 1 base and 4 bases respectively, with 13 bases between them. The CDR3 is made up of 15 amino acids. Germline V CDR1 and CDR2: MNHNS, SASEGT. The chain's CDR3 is CASSEDSGAGYGYTF. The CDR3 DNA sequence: TGTGCCAGCAGTGAAGATTCAGGGGCAGGCTATGGCTACACCTTC.

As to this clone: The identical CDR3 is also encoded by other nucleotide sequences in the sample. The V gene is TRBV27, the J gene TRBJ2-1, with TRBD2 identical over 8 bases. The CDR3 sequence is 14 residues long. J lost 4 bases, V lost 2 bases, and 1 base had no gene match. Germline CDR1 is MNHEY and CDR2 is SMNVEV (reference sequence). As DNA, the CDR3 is TGTGCCAGCAGTTTAACTAGCGGTTACAATGAGCAGTTCTTC. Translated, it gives CASSLTSGYNEQFF.

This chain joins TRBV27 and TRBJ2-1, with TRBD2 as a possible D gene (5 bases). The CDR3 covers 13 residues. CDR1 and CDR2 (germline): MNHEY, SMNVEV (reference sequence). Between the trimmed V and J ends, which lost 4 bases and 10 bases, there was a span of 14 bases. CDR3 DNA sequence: TGTGCCAGCAGTTCAACTCTAGCAGGAGAGCAGTTCTTC. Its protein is CASSSTLAGEQFF.

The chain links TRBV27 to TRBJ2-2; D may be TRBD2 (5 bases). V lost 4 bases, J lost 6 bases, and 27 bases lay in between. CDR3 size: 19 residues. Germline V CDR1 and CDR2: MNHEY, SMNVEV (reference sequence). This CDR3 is CASSSPSGTGRDRAGELFF. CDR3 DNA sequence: TGTGCCAGCAGTTCGCCGAGCGGTACGGGGAGAGATAGGGCCGGGGAGCTGTTTTTT.

The CDR3 protein is CASSLLGSEGYSYNEQFF. As DNA, the CDR3 is TGTGCCAGCAGCCTCCTCGGTAGCGAAGGCTACTCCTACAATGAGCAGTTCTTC. The chain combines TRBV5-6 with TRBJ2-1; a possible D gene is TRBD2 (5 bases). This CDR3 has 18 residues. Germline CDR1 reads SGHDT; CDR2 reads YYEEEE. V was pared by 4 bases and J by 0 bases, with 20 bases between.

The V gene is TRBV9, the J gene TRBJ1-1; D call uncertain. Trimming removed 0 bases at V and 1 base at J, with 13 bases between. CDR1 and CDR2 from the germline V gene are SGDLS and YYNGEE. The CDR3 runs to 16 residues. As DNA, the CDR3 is TGTGCCAGCAGCGTAGTGAGTAGCGTCGAGAACACTGAAGCTTTCTTT. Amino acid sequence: CASSVVSSVENTEAFF.

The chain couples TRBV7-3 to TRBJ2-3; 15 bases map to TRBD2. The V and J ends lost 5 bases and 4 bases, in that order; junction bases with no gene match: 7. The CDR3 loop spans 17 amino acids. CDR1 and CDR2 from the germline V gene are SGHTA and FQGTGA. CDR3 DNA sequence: TGTGCCAGCAGCGTGCGGACTAGCGGGAGGGCCCCAGATACGCAGTATTTT. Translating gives CASSVRTSGRAPDTQYF.

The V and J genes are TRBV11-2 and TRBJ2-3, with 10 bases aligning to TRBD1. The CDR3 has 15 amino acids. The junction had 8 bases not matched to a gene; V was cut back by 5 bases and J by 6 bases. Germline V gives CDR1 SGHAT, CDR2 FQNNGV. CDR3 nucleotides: TGTGCCAGCAGCCTGGACAGGGGGATTATGGATACGCAGTATTTT. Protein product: CASSLDRGIMDTQYF.

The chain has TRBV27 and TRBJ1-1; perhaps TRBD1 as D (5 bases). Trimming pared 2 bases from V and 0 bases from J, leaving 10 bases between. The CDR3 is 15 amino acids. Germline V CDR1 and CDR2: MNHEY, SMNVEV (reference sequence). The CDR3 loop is CASSLPGGVNTEAFF. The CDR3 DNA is TGTGCCAGCAGTTTACCGGGGGGGGTGAACACTGAAGCTTTCTTT.

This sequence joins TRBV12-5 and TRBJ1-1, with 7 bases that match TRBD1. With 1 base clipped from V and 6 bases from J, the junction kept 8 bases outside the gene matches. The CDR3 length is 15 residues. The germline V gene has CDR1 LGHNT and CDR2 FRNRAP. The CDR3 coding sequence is TGTGCTAGTGGTTTGGACCCGTCACAGGGGCCTGAAGCTTTCTTT. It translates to CASGLDPSQGPEAFF.

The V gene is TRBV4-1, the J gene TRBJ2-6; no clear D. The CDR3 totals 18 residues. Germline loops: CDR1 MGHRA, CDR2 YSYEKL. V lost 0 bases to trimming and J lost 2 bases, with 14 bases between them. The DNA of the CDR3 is TGCGCCAGCAGCCAAGAGCCCGCTCCCGGTACTGGGGCCAACGTCCTGACTTTC. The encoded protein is CASSQEPAPGTGANVLTF.

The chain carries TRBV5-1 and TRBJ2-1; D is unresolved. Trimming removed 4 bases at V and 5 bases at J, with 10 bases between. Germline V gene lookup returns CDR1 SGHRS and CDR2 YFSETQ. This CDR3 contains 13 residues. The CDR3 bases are TGCGCCAGCAGCCTGGTGTCCGACAATGAGCAGTTCTTC. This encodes CASSLVSDNEQFF. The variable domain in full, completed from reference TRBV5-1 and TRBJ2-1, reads KAGVTQTPRYLIKTRGQQVTLSCSPISGHRSVSWYQQTPGQGLQFLFEYFSETQRNKGNFPGRFSGRQFSNSRSEMNVSTLELGDSALYLCASSLVSDNEQFFGPGTRLTVL.

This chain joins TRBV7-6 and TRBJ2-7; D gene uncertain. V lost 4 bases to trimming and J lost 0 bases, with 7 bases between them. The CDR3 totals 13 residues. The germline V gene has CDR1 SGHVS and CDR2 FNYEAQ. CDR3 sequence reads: CASSSPGSYEQYF. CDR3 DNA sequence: TGTGCCAGCAGCTCCCCAGGCTCCTACGAGCAGTACTTC.